Below are 14 T cell receptor beta chains sequenced from a single sample in a study of identical twins. TCRdb fed the 5' RACE reads into MiXCR, producing one record per CDR3 protein. The profile shows 600,000 to 800,000 distinct CDR3 sequences, 21% of them singletons. These sequences were also reported in another study, on T cells expressing NK-cell markers.

The source material was PBMCs. These receptors all stem from a woman aged 18-29 years in good health.

This sequence joins TRBV15 and TRBJ2-1, with D tentatively TRBD2 (7 bases). Germline-derived CDR1 and CDR2 are LNHNV and YYDKDF (reference sequence). The V gene lost 8 bases and the J gene lost 4 bases, with 21 bases spanning the gap. The CDR3 contains 16 residues. CDR3 DNA sequence: TGTGCCACCCGCCTGTTATCCGGGGGGCAGTACAATGAGCAGTTCTTC. This codes for CATRLLSGGQYNEQFF. Full variable domain (missing parts from reference TRBV15 and TRBJ2-1): DAMVIQNPRYQVTQFGKPVTLSCSQTLNHNVMYWYQQKSSQAPKLLFHYYDKDFNNEADTPDNFQSRRPNTSFCFLDIRSPGLGDTAMYLCATRLLSGGQYNEQFFGPGTRLTVL.

This clonotype has at least ten counts. The chain recombines TRBV10-1 with TRBJ2-5; possibly TRBD1 for D (6 bases). The germline CDR1 and CDR2 sequences are WNHNN and SYGVQD (reference sequence). V shed 2 bases and J shed 3 bases, with 10 bases lying between them. This CDR3 has 14 residues. The CDR3, as DNA: TGCGCCAGCAGTGAGGGGGACACCGAAGAGACCCAGTACTTC. It encodes CASSEGDTEETQYF.

The table lists this clonotype with many counts. This chain connects TRBV29-1 to TRBJ2-3; 9 bases agree with TRBD2. Germline CDR1 is SQVTM and CDR2 is ANQGSEA. Trimming took 6 bases from V and 8 from J; bases not matched to a gene: 12. The CDR3 totals 14 residues. CDR3 DNA: TGCAGCGTGGCCTCCGGGACTAGCAAGGGTACGCAGTATTTT. This codes for CSVASGTSKGTQYF.

The chain is built from TRBV11-2 and TRBJ2-5; the match to TRBD2 covers 7 bases. CDR1 is SGHAT, CDR2 FQNNGV, per germline. This CDR3 is built from 14 residues. V was clipped by 5 bases and J by 3 bases; unmatched bases: 6. CDR3 DNA sequence: TGTGCCAGCAGCAAAAGACTAGCTGAAGAGACCCAGTACTTC. Encoded protein: CASSKRLAEETQYF.

This clonotype was seen a handful of times. This chain joins TRBV6-1 and TRBJ2-7; the match to TRBD1 covers 8 bases. The CDR3 contains 14 residues. Germline CDR1 is MNHNS and CDR2 is SASEGT. With 4 bases clipped from V and 4 bases from J, the junction kept 6 bases outside the gene matches. CDR3 sequence reads: CASSGTGNRYEQYF. In nucleotides, the CDR3 is TGTGCCAGCAGTGGGACAGGGAATAGGTACGAGCAGTACTTC.

This clonotype was observed many times. This chain uses TRBV20-1 with TRBJ1-1; D unclear. The CDR3 has 11 residues. V lost 1 base to trimming and J lost 3 bases, with 3 bases between them. In germline, CDR1 is DFQATT, CDR2 SNEGSKA (reference sequence). CDR3 sequence: CSARGHTEAFF. The CDR3 nucleotides read TGCAGTGCTAGAGGGCACACTGAAGCTTTCTTT.

Only a few counts were recorded for this clonotype. The chain recombines TRBV5-1 with TRBJ1-1; D is unresolved. Germline CDR1 and CDR2: SGHRS and YFSETQ. This CDR3 region has 16 residues. V was pared by 9 bases and J by 2 bases, with 23 bases between. The CDR3 loop reads CANRTPIVQPNTEAFF. The CDR3 DNA sequence: TGCGCCAACAGAACTCCAATTGTACAGCCAAACACTGAAGCTTTCTTT.

The chain recombines TRBV30 with TRBJ2-3; D not resolved. The CDR3 totals 13 residues. Trimming left V 2 bases short and J 6 bases short, with 12 bases between. Germline values: CDR1 GTSNPN, CDR2 SVGIG (reference sequence). The CDR3 loop reads CAWSPHPADTQYF. Here the CDR3 DNA reads TGTGCCTGGAGTCCACACCCGGCGGATACGCAGTATTTT.

The V and J genes are TRBV10-3 and TRBJ2-7; 8 bases line up with TRBD2. The CDR3 length is 18 residues. The V gene end was trimmed by 3 bases and the J gene end by 0 bases; junction bases not matched to a gene: 13. Germline CDR1 is ENHRY and CDR2 is SYGVKD. The CDR3 coding sequence is TGTGCCATCAGTGACTTTTCAGCGGGGGATGGTGGCTCCTACGAGCAGTACTTC. Its protein product is CAISDFSAGDGGSYEQYF.

This clonotype has at least ten counts. The chain employs TRBV29-1 and TRBJ2-7; D gene uncertain. The CDR3 is made up of 14 amino acids. V was clipped by 7 bases and J by 0 bases, with 16 bases between them. CDR1 and CDR2 (germline): SQVTM, ANQGSEA. The CDR3 loop reads CSASQSGHSYEQYF. Written as DNA, the CDR3 is TGCAGCGCCTCCCAGTCGGGTCACTCCTACGAGCAGTACTTC.

This clonotype was observed at least ten times. The gene calls are TRBV5-5 and TRBJ2-2, with 10 bases that match TRBD2. Germline V gene sequence: CDR1 SGHKS, CDR2 YYEKEE (reference sequence). The CDR3 covers 16 residues. V lost 4 bases and J lost 6; bases outside the gene matches: 9. Here the CDR3 reads CASSPRLAGGAGELFF. The CDR3 region has the DNA TGTGCCAGCAGCCCCCGGTTAGCGGGGGGCGCCGGGGAGCTGTTTTTT. The full variable domain, with the rest looked up from reference TRBV5-5 and TRBJ2-2, is DAGVTQSPTHLIKTRGQQVTLRCSPISGHKSVSWYQQVLGQGPQFIFQYYEKEERGRGNFPDRFSARQFPNYSSELNVNALLLGDSALYLCASSPRLAGGAGELFFGEGSRLTVL.

This clonotype was seen a handful of times. This chain joins TRBV27 and TRBJ2-7; 9 nucleotides agree with TRBD1. Germline assignment: CDR1 MNHEY and CDR2 SMNVEV (reference sequence). With 3 bases clipped from V and 3 bases from J, the junction kept 6 bases outside the gene matches. This CDR3 has 15 residues. Written as DNA, the CDR3 is TGTGCCAGCAGTTTGGGGGGACAGGGTGTCTACGAGCAGTACTTC. Its protein is CASSLGGQGVYEQYF.

This clonotype was observed at least ten times. The chain couples TRBV5-1 to TRBJ2-1; 13 positions match TRBD2. This CDR3 has 15 amino acids. The trim removed 4 bases at V and 9 bases at J, leaving 7 bases unmatched. CDR1 is SGHRS and CDR2 is YFSETQ in the germline V gene. DNA of the CDR3: TGCGCCAGCAGCCCCGGACTAGCGGGAGCAGTTGAGCAGTTCTTC. It specifies CASSPGLAGAVEQFF.

As to this clonotype: A much larger clone differs by one base, so this may be a read error. The chain uses TRBV12-3 or TRBV12-4 and TRBJ2-7; D remains ambiguous. V was clipped by 2 bases and J by 5 bases, with 13 bases between them. This CDR3 has 14 residues. The CDR3 sequence is CASSLLPSINEQYF. The CDR3 region has the DNA TGTGCCAGCAGTTTACTTCCGAGCATCAACGAGCAGTACTTC.